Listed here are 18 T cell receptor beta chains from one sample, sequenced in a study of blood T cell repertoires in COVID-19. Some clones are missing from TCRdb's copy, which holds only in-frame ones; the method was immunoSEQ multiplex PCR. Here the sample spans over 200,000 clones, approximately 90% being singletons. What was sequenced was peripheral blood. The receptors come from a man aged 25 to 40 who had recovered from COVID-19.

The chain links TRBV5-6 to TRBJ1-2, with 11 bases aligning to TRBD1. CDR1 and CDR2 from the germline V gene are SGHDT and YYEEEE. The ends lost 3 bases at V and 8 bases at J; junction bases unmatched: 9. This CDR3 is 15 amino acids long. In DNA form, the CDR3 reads TGTGCCAGCAGCTCCCCCCCCGGGACAGGGGGAGGCTACACCTTC. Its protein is CASSSPPGTGGGYTF.

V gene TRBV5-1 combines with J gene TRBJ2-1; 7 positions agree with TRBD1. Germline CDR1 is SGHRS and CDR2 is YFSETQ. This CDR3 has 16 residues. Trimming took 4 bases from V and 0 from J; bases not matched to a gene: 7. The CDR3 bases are TGCGCCAGCAGCCTACAGGGGACGAGCTCCTACAATGAGCAGTTCTTC. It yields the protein CASSLQGTSSYNEQFF.

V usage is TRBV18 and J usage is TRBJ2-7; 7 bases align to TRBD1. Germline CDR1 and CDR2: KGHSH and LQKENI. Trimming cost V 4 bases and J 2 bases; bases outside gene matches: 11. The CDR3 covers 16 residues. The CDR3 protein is CASSLKVGTAAYEQYF. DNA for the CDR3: TGTGCCAGCTCACTAAAGGTCGGGACAGCCGCCTACGAGCAGTACTTC.

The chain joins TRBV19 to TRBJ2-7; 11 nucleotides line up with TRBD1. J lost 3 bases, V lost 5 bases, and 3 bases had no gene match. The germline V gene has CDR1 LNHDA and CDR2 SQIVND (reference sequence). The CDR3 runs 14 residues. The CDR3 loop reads CASSGTGGSYEQYF. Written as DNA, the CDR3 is TGTGCCAGTAGTGGGACAGGGGGAAGCTACGAGCAGTACTTC.

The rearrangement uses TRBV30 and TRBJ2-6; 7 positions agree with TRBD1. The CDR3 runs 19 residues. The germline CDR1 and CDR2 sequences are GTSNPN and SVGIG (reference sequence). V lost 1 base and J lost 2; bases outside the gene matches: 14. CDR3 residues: CAWSGFQGDFMTGANVLTF. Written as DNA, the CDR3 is TGTGCCTGGAGTGGTTTTCAGGGGGATTTTATGACTGGGGCCAACGTCCTGACTTTC.

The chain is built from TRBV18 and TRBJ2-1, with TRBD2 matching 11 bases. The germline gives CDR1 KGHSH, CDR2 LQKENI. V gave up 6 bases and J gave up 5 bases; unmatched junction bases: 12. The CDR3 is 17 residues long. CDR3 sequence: CASSPSGGSPDHNEQFF. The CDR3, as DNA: TGTGCCAGCTCTCCTAGCGGGGGGTCGCCGGACCACAATGAGCAGTTCTTC.

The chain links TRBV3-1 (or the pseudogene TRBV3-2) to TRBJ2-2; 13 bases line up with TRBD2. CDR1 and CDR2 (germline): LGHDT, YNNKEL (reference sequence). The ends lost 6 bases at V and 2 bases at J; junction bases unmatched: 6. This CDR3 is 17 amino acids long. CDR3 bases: TGTGCCAGCAGGCCTACTAGCGGGGGGGGTAACACCGGGGAGCTGTTTTTT. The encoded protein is CASRPTSGGGNTGELFF.

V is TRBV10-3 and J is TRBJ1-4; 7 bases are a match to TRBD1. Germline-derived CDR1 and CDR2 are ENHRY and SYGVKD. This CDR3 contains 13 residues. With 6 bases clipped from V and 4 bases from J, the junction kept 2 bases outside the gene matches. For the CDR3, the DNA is TGTGCCATCAGGGGGGACAGTAATGAAAAACTGTTTTTT. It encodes CAIRGDSNEKLFF.

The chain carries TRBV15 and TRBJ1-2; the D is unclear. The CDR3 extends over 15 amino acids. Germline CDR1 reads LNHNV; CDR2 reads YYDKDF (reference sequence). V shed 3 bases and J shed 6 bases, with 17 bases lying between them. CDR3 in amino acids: CATSRGGSDLNGYTF. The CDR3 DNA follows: TGTGCCACCAGCAGGGGAGGGAGTGACCTTAATGGCTACACCTTC.

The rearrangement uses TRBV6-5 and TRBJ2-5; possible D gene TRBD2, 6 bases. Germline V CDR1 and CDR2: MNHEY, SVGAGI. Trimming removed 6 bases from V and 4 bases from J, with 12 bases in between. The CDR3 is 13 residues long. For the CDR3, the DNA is TGTGCCAGCAGCGGTGGGGGGTCAGAGACCCAGTACTTC. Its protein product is CASSGGGSETQYF.

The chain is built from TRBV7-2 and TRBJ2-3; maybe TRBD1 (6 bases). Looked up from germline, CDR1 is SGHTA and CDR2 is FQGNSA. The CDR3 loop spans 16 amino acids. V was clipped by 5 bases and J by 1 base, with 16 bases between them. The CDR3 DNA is TGTGCCAGCAGCACCTGGGGGCCGAGGGGCACAGATACGCAGTATTTT. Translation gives CASSTWGPRGTDTQYF.

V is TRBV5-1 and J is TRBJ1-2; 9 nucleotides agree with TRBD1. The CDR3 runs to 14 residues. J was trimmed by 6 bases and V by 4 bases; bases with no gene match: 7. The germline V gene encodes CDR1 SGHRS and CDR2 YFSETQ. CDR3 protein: CASSSPGQGHGYTF. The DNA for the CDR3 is TGCGCCAGCAGCAGTCCGGGACAGGGTCATGGCTACACCTTC. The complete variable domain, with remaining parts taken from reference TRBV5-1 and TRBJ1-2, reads KAGVTQTPRYLIKTRGQQVTLSCSPISGHRSVSWYQQTPGQGLQFLFEYFSETQRNKGNFPGRFSGRQFSNSRSEMNVSTLELGDSALYLCASSSPGQGHGYTFGSGTRLTVV.

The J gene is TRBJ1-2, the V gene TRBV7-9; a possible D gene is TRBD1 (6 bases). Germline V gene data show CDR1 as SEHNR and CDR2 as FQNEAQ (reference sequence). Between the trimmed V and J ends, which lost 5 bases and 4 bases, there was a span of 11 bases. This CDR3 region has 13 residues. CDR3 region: CASSQGFRYGYTF. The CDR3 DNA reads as TGTGCCAGCAGCCAGGGGTTTCGCTATGGCTACACCTTC.

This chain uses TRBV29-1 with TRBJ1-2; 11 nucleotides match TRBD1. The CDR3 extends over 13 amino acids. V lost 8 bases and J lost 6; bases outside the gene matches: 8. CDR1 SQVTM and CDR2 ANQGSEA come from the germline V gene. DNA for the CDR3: TGCAGCTCCCGGACAGGGGGCTTCGATGGCTACACCTTC. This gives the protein CSSRTGGFDGYTF.

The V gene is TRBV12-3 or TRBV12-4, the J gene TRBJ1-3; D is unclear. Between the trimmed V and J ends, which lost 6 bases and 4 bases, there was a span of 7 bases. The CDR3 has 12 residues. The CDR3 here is CASSPPGNTIYF. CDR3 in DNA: TGTGCCAGCAGCCCCCCAGGAAACACCATATATTTT.

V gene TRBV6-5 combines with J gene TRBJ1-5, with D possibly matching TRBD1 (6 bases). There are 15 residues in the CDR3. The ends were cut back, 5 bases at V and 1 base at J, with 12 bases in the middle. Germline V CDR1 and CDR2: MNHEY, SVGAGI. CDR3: CASSNREGSNQPQHF. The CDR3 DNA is TGTGCCAGCAGTAACAGGGAAGGGAGCAATCAGCCCCAGCATTTT.

Here the CDR3 DNA reads TGTGCCAGCAGCTTAGCGGGGACACATTCCTACGAGCAGTACTTC. Its protein product is CASSLAGTHSYEQYF. The J gene is TRBJ2-7, the V gene TRBV7-2, with D possibly matching TRBD1 (6 bases). V lost 0 bases to trimming and J lost 1 base, with 10 bases between them. The CDR3 contains 15 residues. CDR1 and CDR2 (germline): SGHTA, FQGNSA.

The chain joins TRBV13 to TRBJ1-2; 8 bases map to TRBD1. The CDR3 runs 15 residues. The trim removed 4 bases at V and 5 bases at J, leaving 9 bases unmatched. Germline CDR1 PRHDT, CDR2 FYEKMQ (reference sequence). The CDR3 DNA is TGTGCCAGCAGCTCCCGGGACAGGAGGGAGTATGGCTACACCTTC. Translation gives CASSSRDRREYGYTF.